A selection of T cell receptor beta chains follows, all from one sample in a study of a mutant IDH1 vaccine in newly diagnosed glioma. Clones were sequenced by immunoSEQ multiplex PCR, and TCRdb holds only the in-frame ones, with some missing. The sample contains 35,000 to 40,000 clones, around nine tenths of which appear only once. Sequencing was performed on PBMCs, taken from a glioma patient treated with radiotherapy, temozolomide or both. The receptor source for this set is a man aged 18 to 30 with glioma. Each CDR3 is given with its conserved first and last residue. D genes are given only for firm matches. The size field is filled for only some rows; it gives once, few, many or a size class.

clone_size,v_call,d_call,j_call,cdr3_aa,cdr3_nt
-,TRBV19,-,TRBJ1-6,CASRSSADSPLHF,TGTGCCAGTAGGTCCTCGGCGGATTCACCCCTCCACTTT
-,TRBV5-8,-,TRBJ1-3,CASSVGHIGNTIYF,TGTGCCAGCAGTGTGGGACACATAGGAAACACCATATATTTT
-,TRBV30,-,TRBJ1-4,CAGATGAPNEKLFF,TGTGCCGGGGCGACGGGGGCACCTAATGAAAAACTGTTTTTT
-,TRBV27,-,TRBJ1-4,CASSLAGARPLFF,TGTGCCAGCAGTTTGGCGGGGGCGCGGCCTCTGTTTTTT
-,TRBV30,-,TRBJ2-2,CAWSRGPGMELFF,TGTGCCTGGAGTAGAGGTCCGGGAATGGAGCTGTTTTTT
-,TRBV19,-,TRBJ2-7,CASSITLGNEQYF,TGTGCCAGTAGTATAACCTTAGGGAACGAGCAGTACTTC
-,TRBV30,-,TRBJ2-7,CAINRGGYEQYF,TGTGCCATCAACCGGGGAGGCTACGAGCAGTACTTC
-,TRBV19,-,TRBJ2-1,CASSATTSYNEQFF,TGTGCCAGTAGCGCGACTACCTCCTACAATGAGCAGTTCTTC
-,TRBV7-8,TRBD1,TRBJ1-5,CASSSAPGTGRVSSVNQPQHF,TGTGCCAGCAGCTCCGCCCCCGGGACAGGGAGAGTTTCAAGCGTCAATCAGCCCCAGCATTTT
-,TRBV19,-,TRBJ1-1,CASRRGHTEAFF,TGTGCCAGCCGCCGGGGCCACACTGAAGCTTTCTTT
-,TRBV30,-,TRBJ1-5,CAWSGAGVRGNQPQHF,TGTGCCTGGAGTGGGGCAGGGGTAAGGGGCAATCAGCCCCAGCATTTT
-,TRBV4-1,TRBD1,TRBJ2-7,CASSQVQQGNHEQYF,TGCGCCAGCAGCCAAGTCCAACAGGGGAACCACGAGCAGTACTTC
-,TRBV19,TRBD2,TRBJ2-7,CASSKTSGSFEQYF,TGTGCCAGTAGTAAGACTAGCGGGAGTTTCGAGCAGTACTTC
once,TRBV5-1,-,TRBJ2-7,CASSLAQTPGEQYF,TGCGCCAGCAGCTTAGCACAGACCCCTGGCGAGCAGTACTTC
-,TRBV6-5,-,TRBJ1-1,CASSLQGPHTEAFF,TGTGCCAGCAGTCTCCAGGGTCCCCACACTGAAGCTTTCTTT
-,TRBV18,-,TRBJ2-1,CASSPSSAPLYNEQFF,TGTGCCAGCTCACCCTCCTCGGCGCCCCTCTACAATGAGCAGTTCTTC
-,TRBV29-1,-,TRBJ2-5,CSVDKGLETQYF,TGCAGCGTTGACAAGGGGCTGGAGACCCAGTACTTC
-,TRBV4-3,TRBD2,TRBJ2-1,CASSPLTGGGNEQFF,TGCGCCAGCAGCCCCCTCACGGGAGGGGGGAATGAGCAGTTCTTC
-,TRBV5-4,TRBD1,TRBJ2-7,CASSFGQGDEQYF,TGTGCCAGCAGCTTTGGACAGGGGGATGAGCAGTACTTC
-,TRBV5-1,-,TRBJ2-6,CASSTQPQGHGANVLTF,TGCGCCAGCAGCACGCAACCCCAGGGCCACGGGGCCAACGTCCTGACTTTC
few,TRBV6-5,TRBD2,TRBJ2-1,CASSSEAGVSYNEQFF,TGTGCCAGCAGTTCAGAAGCGGGAGTGTCCTACAATGAGCAGTTCTTC
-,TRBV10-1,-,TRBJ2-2,CASRPTRGTGELFF,TGCGCCAGCAGACCCACGAGGGGCACCGGGGAGCTGTTTTTT
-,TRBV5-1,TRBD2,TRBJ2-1,CASSGGLADNEQFF,TGCGCCAGCAGCGGGGGACTAGCGGACAATGAGCAGTTCTTC
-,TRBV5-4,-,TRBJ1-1,CASRMEGLNTEAFF,TGTGCCAGCAGAATGGAGGGACTGAACACTGAAGCTTTCTTT
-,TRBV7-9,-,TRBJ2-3,CASSLGGADTQYF,TGTGCCAGCAGCTTAGGCGGGGCAGATACGCAGTATTTT
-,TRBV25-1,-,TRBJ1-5,CASSDSRVDQPQHF,TGTGCCAGCAGTGATTCTAGGGTGGATCAGCCCCAGCATTTT
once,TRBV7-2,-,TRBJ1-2,CASSLVSGERGYTF,TGTGCCAGCAGCTTAGTTTCCGGGGAGCGGGGCTACACCTTC
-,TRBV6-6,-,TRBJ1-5,CASRGNQPQHF,TGTGCCAGCAGAGGGAACCAGCCCCAGCATTTT
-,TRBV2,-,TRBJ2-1,CASNQRVQFF,TGTGCCAGCAACCAGCGGGTGCAGTTCTTC
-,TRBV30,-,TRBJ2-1,CAWSAAEQFF,TGTGCCTGGAGTGCCGCCGAACAGTTCTTC
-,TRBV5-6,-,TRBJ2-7,CASTLGPGTAYEQYF,TGTGCCAGCACCCTGGGGCCCGGTACAGCCTACGAGCAGTACTTC
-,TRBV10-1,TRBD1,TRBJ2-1,CASSESKLVTGTYNEQFF,TGCGCCAGCAGTGAGTCTAAATTGGTGACAGGGACCTACAATGAGCAGTTCTTC
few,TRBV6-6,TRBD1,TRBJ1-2,CASSYSPGGDYGYTF,TGTGCCAGCAGTTACTCGCCAGGGGGCGACTATGGCTACACCTTC
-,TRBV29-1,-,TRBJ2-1,CSVAGDTYNEQFF,TGCAGCGTTGCAGGGGACACCTACAATGAGCAGTTCTTC
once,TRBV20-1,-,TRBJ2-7,CSARDSYEQYF,TGCAGTGCCAGAGACAGCTACGAGCAGTACTTC
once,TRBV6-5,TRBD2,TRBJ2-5,CASSYEAGGETQYF,TGTGCCAGCAGTTACGAGGCGGGAGGGGAGACCCAGTACTTC
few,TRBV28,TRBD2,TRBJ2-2,CASSLFDLAGGPGELFF,TGTGCCAGCAGTTTATTCGACTTAGCGGGAGGGCCTGGGGAGCTGTTTTTT
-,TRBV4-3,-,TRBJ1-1,CASSATENTEAFF,TGCGCCAGCAGTGCTACAGAGAACACTGAAGCTTTCTTT
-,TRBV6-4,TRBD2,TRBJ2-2,CASSPASGSTGELFF,TGTGCCAGCAGTCCGGCTAGCGGGAGCACCGGGGAGCTGTTTTTT
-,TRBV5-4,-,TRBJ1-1,CASSPDPRETEAFF,TGTGCCAGCAGCCCGGACCCCCGGGAGACTGAAGCTTTCTTT
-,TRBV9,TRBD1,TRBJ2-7,CASSPQIHYRGGDEQYF,TGTGCCAGCAGCCCCCAAATACATTACAGGGGTGGGGACGAGCAGTACTTC
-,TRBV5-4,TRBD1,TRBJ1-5,CASSQDRGGQPQHF,TGTGCCAGCAGCCAAGACAGGGGTGGTCAGCCCCAGCATTTT
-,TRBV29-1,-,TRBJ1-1,CSVEDTGSGTEAFF,TGCAGCGTTGAAGATACCGGGTCTGGCACTGAAGCTTTCTTT
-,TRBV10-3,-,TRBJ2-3,CAISVAGDTDTQYF,TGTGCCATCAGTGTAGCAGGAGACACAGATACGCAGTATTTT
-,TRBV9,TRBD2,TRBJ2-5,CASSHNLAGGSETQYF,TGTGCCAGCAGCCACAACCTAGCGGGCGGGTCAGAGACCCAGTACTTC
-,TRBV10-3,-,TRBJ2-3,CAISAPGADTQYF,TGTGCCATCAGTGCCCCTGGGGCAGATACGCAGTATTTT